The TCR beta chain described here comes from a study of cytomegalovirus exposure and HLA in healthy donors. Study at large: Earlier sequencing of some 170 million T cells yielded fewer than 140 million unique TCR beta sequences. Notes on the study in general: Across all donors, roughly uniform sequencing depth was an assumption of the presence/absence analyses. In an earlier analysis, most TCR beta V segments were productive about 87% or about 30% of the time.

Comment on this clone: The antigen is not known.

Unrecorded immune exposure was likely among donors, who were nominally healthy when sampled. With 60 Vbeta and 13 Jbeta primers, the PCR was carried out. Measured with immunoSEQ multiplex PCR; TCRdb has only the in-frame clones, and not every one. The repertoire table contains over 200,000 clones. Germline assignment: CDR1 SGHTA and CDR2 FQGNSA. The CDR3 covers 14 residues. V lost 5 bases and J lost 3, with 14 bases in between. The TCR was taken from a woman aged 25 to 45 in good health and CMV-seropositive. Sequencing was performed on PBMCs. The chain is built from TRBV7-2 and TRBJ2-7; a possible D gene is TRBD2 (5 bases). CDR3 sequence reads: CASSGVAGHYEQYF. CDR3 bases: TGTGCCAGCAGCGGGGTGGCGGGCCACTACGAGCAGTACTTC. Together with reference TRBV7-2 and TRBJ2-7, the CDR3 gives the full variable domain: GAGVSQSPSNKVTEKGKDVELRCDPISGHTALYWYRQSLGQGLEFLIYFQGNSAPDKSGLPSDRFSAERTGGSVSTLTIQRTQQEDSAVYLCASSGVAGHYEQYFGPGTRLTVT.